Included here is one T cell receptor (beta chain) sequence, with context. What it binds is unknown. The data belong to a study of cytomegalovirus exposure and HLA in healthy donors. It was with 60 Vbeta and 13 Jbeta primers that the PCR ran. Profiled with immunoSEQ multiplex PCR; TCRdb holds only in-frame clones, not every one. This table holds about 170,000 clones, around 80% found once. Notes on the study in general: Immune exposure information comprised only CMV serostatus.

Trimming pared 5 bases from V and 4 bases from J, leaving 18 bases between. CDR1 and CDR2 (germline): LNHDA, SQIVND (reference sequence). CDR3 length: 16 amino acids. This receptor was taken from a man aged 18 to 29 in good health and CMV-seronegative. The gene calls are TRBV19 and TRBJ2-1; no clear D gene. Sequencing was carried out using PBMCs. The CDR3 spells CASSPAFGAPYNEQFF. The DNA for the CDR3 is TGTGCCAGTAGTCCAGCCTTCGGAGCCCCTTACAATGAGCAGTTCTTC.